The 23 T cell receptor beta chains below were found in one sample sequenced in a study of shared clonotypes between healthy human individuals. Terminally differentiated effector memory CD45RA+ cells were excluded from the naive CD8 cells, which were CD45RO-negative and positively selected for CCR7. Produced via immunoSEQ multiplex PCR; TCRdb's table is partial and in-frame only. The sample lists roughly 1,800,000 clones, approximately 94% occurring once. The source material was naive CD8+ T cells sorted from blood. Receptor source: a man aged 18 to 29 in good health.

This chain uses TRBV10-1 with TRBJ2-7; no clear D gene. Trimming removed 6 bases from V and 3 bases from J, with 6 bases in between. Germline values: CDR1 WNHNN, CDR2 SYGVQD (reference sequence). This CDR3 is 11 amino acids long. The CDR3 nucleotides read TGCGCCAGCAGCTCAGACTACGAGCAGTACTTC. Protein sequence: CASSSDYEQYF.

The chain has TRBV9 and TRBJ2-7, with D possibly TRBD1 on 5 matching bases. Germline values: CDR1 SGDLS, CDR2 YYNGEE. CDR3 length: 14 amino acids. With 0 bases removed from V and 5 bases from J, the gap between germline ends came to 12 bases. The CDR3 is CASSVGQPHHEQYF. CDR3 DNA sequence: TGTGCCAGCAGCGTAGGACAGCCTCACCACGAGCAGTACTTC. Full variable domain (rest looked up from reference TRBV9 and TRBJ2-7): DSGVTQTPKHLITATGQRVTLRCSPRSGDLSVYWYQQSLDQGLQFLIQYYNGEERAKGNILERFSAQQFPDLHSELNLSSLELGDSALYFCASSVGQPHHEQYFGPGTRLTVT.

The chain links TRBV7-9 to TRBJ2-7; the D is unclear. This CDR3 has 12 residues. Trimming shortened V by 3 bases and J by 6 bases, and 9 bases separated the two germline ends. CDR1 is SEHNR, CDR2 FQNEAQ, per germline (reference sequence). CDR3 sequence: CASSFNPSEQYF. The CDR3 nucleotides are TGTGCCAGCAGCTTCAACCCCAGCGAGCAGTACTTC.

The chain joins TRBV15 to TRBJ1-5; possibly TRBD1 for D (6 bases). The V gene's germline CDR1 is LNHNV and CDR2 YYDKDF (reference sequence). Trimming took 5 bases from V and 6 from J, leaving 14 bases between them. This CDR3 has 14 residues. The CDR3 here is CATSLRGLGQPQHF. The CDR3 bases are TGTGCCACCAGCCTCCGGGGGCTGGGTCAGCCCCAGCATTTT.

The V gene is TRBV5-1, the J gene TRBJ2-5; possibly TRBD2 for D (5 bases). The germline V gene encodes CDR1 SGHRS and CDR2 YFSETQ. The CDR3 is made up of 16 amino acids. The ends were cut back, 7 bases at V and 1 base at J, with 20 bases in the middle. CDR3 sequence reads: CASFPGRTLIQETQYF. The DNA for the CDR3 is TGCGCCAGCTTCCCCGGGCGGACTCTTATCCAAGAGACCCAGTACTTC.

The chain links TRBV29-1 to TRBJ1-1; 9 bases agree with TRBD1. The V and J ends lost 7 bases and 4 bases, in that order; junction bases with no gene match: 7. CDR1 and CDR2 (germline): SQVTM, ANQGSEA. This CDR3 has 13 amino acids. The CDR3 nucleotides read TGCAGCGCCTCCGGGACAGGGATCACTGAAGCTTTCTTT. It is translated as CSASGTGITEAFF.

The genes are TRBV19 and TRBJ2-1, with 10 nucleotides matching TRBD1. Trimming removed 5 bases from V and 6 bases from J; junction bases left unmatched: 13. The CDR3 has 17 amino acids. Germline assignment: CDR1 LNHDA and CDR2 SQIVND (reference sequence). The DNA for the CDR3 is TGTGCCAGTAGTTTATTGGGCGCCGGGACAGGGGTCAATGAGCAGTTCTTC. This codes for CASSLLGAGTGVNEQFF.

The chain employs TRBV29-1 and TRBJ2-7, with 7 bases lining up with TRBD1. The germline gives CDR1 SQVTM, CDR2 ANQGSEA. J gave up 1 base and V 1 base, and 7 bases lay outside the gene matches. The CDR3 sequence is 15 residues long. The CDR3 here is CSVEVGRGLSYEQYF. The CDR3 DNA is TGCAGCGTTGAAGTCGGTAGGGGGCTGTCCTACGAGCAGTACTTC.

The chain couples TRBV9 to TRBJ2-3, with TRBD2 matching 9 bases. Germline CDR1 and CDR2: SGDLS and YYNGEE. The junction had 6 bases not matched to a gene; V was cut back by 0 bases and J by 4 bases. This CDR3 is 16 amino acids long. The CDR3 here is CASSVGTSGSSDTQYF. The CDR3 DNA follows: TGTGCCAGCAGCGTAGGTACTAGCGGGTCCTCAGATACGCAGTATTTT.

The chain uses TRBV2 and TRBJ2-7; no reliable D call. Per the germline V gene, CDR1 is SNHLY and CDR2 is FYNNEI. This CDR3 has 16 amino acids. V was cut by 3 bases and J by 0 bases, with 15 bases left in between. Written as DNA, the CDR3 is TGTGCCAGCAGTGATGACCCAGCCTCGAGCTCCTACGAGCAGTACTTC. It is translated as CASSDDPASSSYEQYF.

As regards this clone: The junction differs from germline at one of its ends, possibly a read error. This sample includes further DNA sequences coding for the same CDR3. The J gene is TRBJ1-1, the V gene TRBV7-7, with D possibly TRBD1 on 5 matching bases. The CDR3 has 13 amino acids. Germline lookup yields CDR1 SSHAT and CDR2 FNYEAQ (reference sequence). CDR3 nucleotide sequence: TGTGCTAGCAGCTTAGGGGAGGACACTGAAGCTTTCTTT. Protein product: CASSLGEDTEAFF.

The chain links TRBV12-2 to TRBJ2-7. TRBV12-2 is a known pseudogene. The CDR3 contains 18 residues. The CDR3 DNA reads TGTGCAAGTCGCTTAGCGCTGGGTAGGCAACGCCTATCCTACGAGCAGTACTTC. Translating gives CASRLALGRQRLSYEQYF.

J is TRBJ2-7 and V is TRBV7-2; TRBD2 might be the D (8 bases). Trimming removed 5 bases from V and 3 bases from J, with 23 bases in between. CDR1 is SGHTA and CDR2 is FQGNSA in the germline V gene. This CDR3 region has 17 residues. The CDR3 coding sequence is TGTGCCAGCAGCCCCCGACAGGGAGGGACTAGACGCTACGAGCAGTACTTC. This codes for CASSPRQGGTRRYEQYF.

The gene calls are TRBV4-2 and TRBJ2-7; tentatively, D is TRBD1 (6 bases). The CDR3 runs 15 residues. The ends were cut back, 0 bases at V and 3 bases at J, with 12 bases in the middle. CDR1 and CDR2 from the germline V gene are LGHNA and YNFKEQ. CDR3 sequence (DNA): TGTGCCAGCAGCCAAGATACGGACAGAGACTACGAGCAGTACTTC. As protein: CASSQDTDRDYEQYF.

The genes are TRBV5-1 and TRBJ2-5; the D gene is possibly TRBD2 (5 bases). Germline V gene data show CDR1 as SGHRS and CDR2 as YFSETQ. V was shortened by 2 bases and J by 1 base, with 12 bases between the two germline ends. This CDR3 contains 15 residues. CDR3 DNA sequence: TGCGCCAGCAGCTTTGAGCGGCGGCTCCAAGAGACCCAGTACTTC. Its translation: CASSFERRLQETQYF.

This rearrangement joins TRBV7-9 to TRBJ2-7, with 7 bases aligning to TRBD1. The trim removed 7 bases at V and 0 bases at J, leaving 3 bases unmatched. This CDR3 has 13 residues. Germline-derived CDR1 and CDR2 are SEHNR and FQNEAQ (reference sequence). The CDR3 DNA is TGTGCCAGCACCACAGGGGACTCCTACGAGCAGTACTTC. It specifies CASTTGDSYEQYF.

The rearrangement joins TRBV5-6 to TRBJ2-1; perhaps TRBD2 as D (7 bases). CDR1 and CDR2 from the germline V gene are SGHDT and YYEEEE. The CDR3 extends over 15 amino acids. The V end lost 2 bases, the J end lost 2 bases, and 11 bases lay between the germline ends. CDR3 loop: CASSLRGGTYNEQFF. CDR3 bases: TGTGCCAGCAGCTTAAGGGGGGGAACCTACAATGAGCAGTTCTTC.

The V call is TRBV7-2, the J call TRBJ2-2; D is undetermined. The germline V and J ends were trimmed by 3 bases and 1 base, with 6 bases remaining between them. CDR1 SGHTA and CDR2 FQGNSA come from the germline V gene. This CDR3 contains 14 residues. CDR3: CASSFSGNTGELFF. In nucleotides, the CDR3 is TGTGCCAGCAGCTTTTCAGGGAACACCGGGGAGCTGTTTTTT.

The chain uses TRBV28 and TRBJ1-6, with D possibly matching TRBD1 (5 bases). The CDR3 has 13 residues. V lost 5 bases and J 14 bases, leaving 16 bases between the germline ends. The V gene's germline CDR1 is MDHEN and CDR2 SYDVKM. CDR3 in DNA: TGTGCCAGCAGTCCCCTTCCAGGGTCCGCCCTCCACTTT. Its protein product is CASSPLPGSALHF. The variable domain in full, completed from reference TRBV28 and TRBJ1-6, reads DVKVTQSSRYLVKRTGEKVFLECVQDMDHENMFWYRQDPGLGLRLIYFSYDVKMKEKGDIPEGYSVSREKKERFSLILESASTNQTSMYLCASSPLPGSALHFGNGTRLTVT.

The J gene is TRBJ2-5, the V gene TRBV23-1, with 11 bases aligning to TRBD1. TRBV23-1 is an open reading frame whose function is uncertain. V lost 0 bases, J lost 5 bases, and 8 bases stayed unmatched. The CDR3 spans 17 residues. CDR3 loop: CASSQSRDRGCSETQYF. Written as DNA, the CDR3 is TGCGCCAGCAGTCAATCACGGGACAGGGGGTGTTCGGAGACCCAGTACTTC.

As concerns this clone: This sample includes further DNA sequences coding for the same CDR3. The gene calls are TRBV11-2 and TRBJ2-1; D may be TRBD1 (6 bases). The CDR3 is 14 residues long. The V and J ends lost 4 bases and 0 bases respectively, with 7 bases between them. From germline, CDR1 is SGHAT and CDR2 FQNNGV. Here the CDR3 DNA reads TGTGCCAGCAGCTCGGACAGCTCCTACAATGAGCAGTTCTTC. Translating gives CASSSDSSYNEQFF.

CDR3 residues: CASSQDHTLNTEAFF. CDR3 nucleotide sequence: TGCGCCAGCAGCCAAGATCACACATTGAACACTGAAGCTTTCTTT. This sequence joins TRBV4-1 and TRBJ1-1; the D is unclear. Germline V CDR1 and CDR2: MGHRA, YSYEKL. The CDR3 runs to 15 residues. V gave up 0 bases and J gave up 0 bases, with 8 bases separating them.

As regards this clone: Additional DNA sequences in this sample encode the identical CDR3. The rearrangement links TRBV10-2 to TRBJ2-2; D unclear. V was clipped by 4 bases and J by 8 bases, with 2 bases between them. The CDR3 has 10 residues. Germline CDR1 and CDR2: WSHSY and SAAADI. The CDR3 loop is CASSAGELFF. The CDR3 nucleotides read TGCGCCAGCAGTGCGGGGGAGCTGTTTTTT.